These 32 T cell receptor beta chains came from one sample sequenced in a study of OX40 agonist ivuxolimab in advanced cancers. Assay: immunoSEQ multiplex PCR; the TCRdb copy retains only in-frame clones and omits some. This table holds approximately 79,000 clones, around 87% found once. Material: CD4+ or CD8+ T cells sorted from blood, obtained in a trial of the OX40 agonist ivuxolimab. The source is an adult with an advanced solid tumor such as melanoma, head and neck, liver or kidney cancer.

The gene calls are TRBV28 and TRBJ1-4; TRBD1 matches at 7 bases. Germline CDR1 is MDHEN and CDR2 is SYDVKM. V dropped 5 bases and J dropped 6; count of bases not matched to a gene: 3. This CDR3 has 13 residues. The CDR3 DNA is TGTGCCAGCAGTACCGGACAGGATGAAAAACTGTTTTTT. Encoded protein: CASSTGQDEKLFF.

CDR3 in DNA: TGTGCCAGCAGCTCCCAAACCTACAATGAGCAGTTCTTC. The encoded protein is CASSSQTYNEQFF. The chain employs TRBV7-3 and TRBJ2-1; D ambiguous. V was cut by 4 bases and J by 2 bases, with 6 bases left in between. Per the germline V gene, CDR1 is SGHTA and CDR2 is FQGTGA. The CDR3 contains 13 residues.

This chain joins TRBV19 and TRBJ2-5; D gene ambiguous. This CDR3 has 14 amino acids. Germline V gene lookup returns CDR1 LNHDA and CDR2 SQIVND (reference sequence). Trimming cost V 0 bases and J 2 bases, with 7 bases left between them. The DNA of the CDR3 is TGTGCCAGTAGTATAGAATCAACTCAAGAGACCCAGTACTTC. It translates to CASSIESTQETQYF.

This chain uses TRBV6-5 with TRBJ2-7; D not resolved. The germline V gene has CDR1 MNHEY and CDR2 SVGAGI. Trimming shortened V by 1 base and J by 5 bases, and 9 bases separated the two germline ends. The CDR3 spans 13 residues. In DNA form, the CDR3 reads TGTGCCAGCAGTTACTGGAAAGAAAACGAGCAGTACTTC. Translation gives CASSYWKENEQYF.

The chain combines TRBV6-6 with TRBJ1-6; 8 bases agree with TRBD1. CDR3 length: 13 residues. V shed 4 bases and J 10 bases; nucleotides not matched to a gene: 3. Germline V gene sequence: CDR1 MNHNY, CDR2 SVGAGI (reference sequence). In DNA form, the CDR3 reads TGTGCCAGCAGTTTACAGGGGGACTCACCCCTCCACTTT. Translated, it gives CASSLQGDSPLHF.

The chain employs TRBV5-1 and TRBJ1-1; perhaps TRBD1 as D (5 bases). The germline gives CDR1 SGHRS, CDR2 YFSETQ. The CDR3 runs to 14 residues. Trimming pared 4 bases from V and 2 bases from J, leaving 12 bases between. The CDR3: CASSAQVENTEAFF. DNA for the CDR3: TGCGCCAGCAGCGCACAGGTGGAAAACACTGAAGCTTTCTTT.

The chain recombines TRBV6-6 with TRBJ1-1; no clear D gene. The CDR3 runs 12 residues. Germline lookup yields CDR1 MNHNY and CDR2 SVGAGI (reference sequence). The V end lost 8 bases, the J end lost 0 bases, and 7 bases lay between the germline ends. The CDR3 DNA sequence: TGTGCCAGCGGACGGCTGAACACTGAAGCTTTCTTT. Translation: CASGRLNTEAFF.

The genes are TRBV5-1 and TRBJ1-1; no clear D. This CDR3 spans 14 amino acids. The germline CDR1 and CDR2 sequences are SGHRS and YFSETQ. Trimming stripped 1 base from V and 5 bases from J, with 12 bases between. The CDR3 bases are TGCGCCAGCAGCTTGTGGGTTAGCGGTACTGAAGCTTTCTTT. It encodes CASSLWVSGTEAFF.

The gene calls are TRBV5-4 and TRBJ1-3; 7 nucleotides align to TRBD1. Germline V gives CDR1 SGHNT, CDR2 YYREEE (reference sequence). Unmatched junction bases numbered 10, after V lost 4 bases and J lost 0 bases. The CDR3 totals 17 residues. In DNA form, the CDR3 reads TGTGCCAGCAGCCATGCCGACAGGGAAGACTCTGGAAACACCATATATTTT. It encodes CASSHADREDSGNTIYF.

The V call is TRBV11-2, the J call TRBJ2-3; D not certain. The V end lost 9 bases, the J end lost 0 bases, and 7 bases lay between the germline ends. CDR1 and CDR2 (germline): SGHAT, FQNNGV. The CDR3 is 12 residues long. CDR3 in amino acids: CASSPSTDTQYF. In nucleotides, the CDR3 is TGTGCCAGTTCACCTAGCACAGATACGCAGTATTTT. Full variable domain (remainder filled in from reference TRBV11-2 and TRBJ2-3): EAGVAQSPRYKIIEKRQSVAFWCNPISGHATLYWYQQILGQGPKLLIQFQNNGVVDDSQLPKDRFSAERLKGVDSTLKIQPAKLEDSAVYLCASSPSTDTQYFGPGTRLTVL.

The gene calls are TRBV7-9 and TRBJ1-1; possible D gene TRBD1, 6 bases. The CDR3 runs 15 residues. V lost 0 bases and J 7 bases, leaving 15 bases between the germline ends. CDR1 is SEHNR, CDR2 FQNEAQ, per germline (reference sequence). The CDR3 coding sequence is TGTGCCAGCAGCTTAGCGGGGGGCAGGCTCTATGAAGCTTTCTTT. Its protein is CASSLAGGRLYEAFF.

The V gene is TRBV5-5, the J gene TRBJ1-1, with 7 bases lining up with TRBD1. The CDR3 consists of 15 residues. Trimming removed 1 base from V and 7 bases from J; junction bases left unmatched: 10. Looked up from germline, CDR1 is SGHKS and CDR2 is YYEKEE (reference sequence). CDR3 DNA: TGTGCCAGCAGCTTGACAGATGGGACAGCCAGTGAAGCTTTCTTT. This encodes CASSLTDGTASEAFF.

V and J are TRBV6-4 and TRBJ1-6; D may be TRBD1 (5 bases). Germline CDR1 reads MRHNA; CDR2 reads SNTAGT. The CDR3 has 15 amino acids. V was shortened by 8 bases and J by 7 bases, with 18 bases between the two germline ends. CDR3 coding DNA: TGTGCCAGCTCAATCCGGGACGGGGAAAATTCACCCCTCCACTTT. Protein sequence: CASSIRDGENSPLHF.

This sequence joins TRBV4-2 and TRBJ2-3, with D possibly TRBD2 on 6 matching bases. Trimming took off 0 bases at V and 0 bases at J, with 10 bases between the two ends. Germline CDR1 is LGHNA and CDR2 is YNFKEQ. The CDR3 runs to 16 residues. CDR3 nucleotides: TGTGCCAGCAGCCAAGATGAAAGCGGGAGCACAGATACGCAGTATTTT. This encodes CASSQDESGSTDTQYF.

This CDR3 is CASSVISNQPQHF. Here the CDR3 DNA reads TGTGCCAGCAGTGTGATTAGCAATCAGCCCCAGCATTTT. The chain combines TRBV2 with TRBJ1-5; the D is unclear. V gave up 4 bases and J gave up 0 bases, with 4 bases separating them. CDR1 is SNHLY, CDR2 FYNNEI, per germline. This CDR3 contains 13 residues.

The chain recombines TRBV5-1 with TRBJ2-1; 8 bases are shared with TRBD2. Trimming removed 6 bases from V and 3 bases from J; junction bases left unmatched: 2. From germline, CDR1 is SGHRS and CDR2 YFSETQ. The CDR3 totals 13 residues. The CDR3 loop is CASTGGNYNEQFF. The CDR3 bases are TGCGCCAGCACGGGGGGGAACTACAATGAGCAGTTCTTC.

This clone has only one observation. The CDR3 DNA is TGTGCCAGCTCGTTTAGCGGGGGGACAAAAGAGACCCAGTACTTC. Its translation: CASSFSGGTKETQYF. J is TRBJ2-5 and V is TRBV18; 10 bases map to TRBD2. The CDR3 sequence is 15 residues long. V trimming: 6 bases; J trimming: 3 bases; junction bases outside the gene matches: 7. Germline assignment: CDR1 KGHSH and CDR2 LQKENI.

Here the CDR3 reads CASSQLRTGGYNEQFF. The CDR3 DNA reads TGTGCCAGCAGTCAACTTAGGACAGGGGGCTACAATGAGCAGTTCTTC. The V and J genes are TRBV4-2 and TRBJ2-1; 10 positions match TRBD1. CDR1 LGHNA and CDR2 YNFKEQ come from the germline V gene. J gave up 3 bases and V 6 bases, and 8 bases lay outside the gene matches. CDR3 length: 16 amino acids.

The J gene is TRBJ1-1, the V gene TRBV6-5; TRBD1 aligns across 9 bases. The V segment lost 2 bases and the J segment 1 base; nucleotides outside the gene matches: 5. This CDR3 has 16 amino acids. Germline values: CDR1 MNHEY, CDR2 SVGAGI. For the CDR3, the DNA is TGTGCCAGCAGTTACGTCCGGGACAGGGCGAACACTGAAGCTTTCTTT. Its translation: CASSYVRDRANTEAFF.

The rearrangement joins TRBV30 to TRBJ1-2; no definite D call. This CDR3 is built from 13 residues. V was cut by 5 bases and J by 0 bases, with 10 bases left in between. Germline loops: CDR1 GTSNPN, CDR2 SVGIG (reference sequence). CDR3 sequence: CAWQSRANYGYTF. The CDR3 region has the DNA TGTGCCTGGCAGTCGAGGGCTAACTATGGCTACACCTTC.

The CDR3 loop is CAISESEGLGYTF. Here the CDR3 DNA reads TGTGCCATCAGTGAGTCGGAGGGCCTGGGCTACACCTTC. The chain carries TRBV10-3 and TRBJ1-2; D uncertain. The CDR3 loop spans 13 amino acids. V dropped 0 bases and J dropped 8 bases, with 10 bases sitting between them. In germline, CDR1 is ENHRY, CDR2 SYGVKD.

This chain joins TRBV7-2 and TRBJ2-3, with 7 bases matching TRBD2. This CDR3 comprises 15 residues. With 3 bases clipped from V and 2 bases from J, the junction kept 5 bases outside the gene matches. The germline CDR1 and CDR2 sequences are SGHTA and FQGNSA. This chain's CDR3 is CASSFGRGTTDTQYF. CDR3 bases: TGTGCCAGCAGCTTCGGGCGGGGGACCACAGATACGCAGTATTTT.

The CDR3 DNA sequence: TGCAGCGTTGAAGGCGCACAGGGGGTTCAAGAGACCCAGTACTTC. It is translated as CSVEGAQGVQETQYF. V usage is TRBV29-1 and J usage is TRBJ2-5; 8 bases line up with TRBD1. This CDR3 spans 15 amino acids. Trimming removed 1 base from V and 2 bases from J; junction bases left unmatched: 6. Germline V gene sequence: CDR1 SQVTM, CDR2 ANQGSEA.

The J gene is TRBJ2-7, the V gene TRBV6-4; D perhaps matches TRBD1 (5 bases). CDR1 is MRHNA and CDR2 is SNTAGT in the germline V gene. This CDR3 contains 15 residues. Trimming removed 2 bases from V and 5 bases from J, with 16 bases in between. The CDR3 sequence: CASSDGTGSPDEQYV. CDR3 in DNA: TGTGCCAGCAGTGACGGAACAGGATCCCCCGACGAGCAGTACGTC.

The chain recombines TRBV7-2 with TRBJ2-1, with 7 bases fitting TRBD1. V lost 5 bases, J lost 6 bases, and 4 bases stayed unmatched. The CDR3 totals 13 residues. CDR1 and CDR2 (germline): SGHTA, FQGNSA. The CDR3, as DNA: TGTGCCAGCAGCCCACAGGGGTCCAATGAGCAGTTCTTC. It is translated as CASSPQGSNEQFF.

This chain joins TRBV6-1 and TRBJ1-5; TRBD1 might be the D (5 bases). V shed 6 bases and J shed 0 bases, with 9 bases lying between them. The CDR3 totals 14 residues. The germline gives CDR1 MNHNS, CDR2 SASEGT. The CDR3 is CASRGLSSNQPQHF. The CDR3 nucleotides are TGTGCCAGCAGGGGGCTGAGTAGCAATCAGCCCCAGCATTTT.

The chain joins TRBV9 to TRBJ2-5; D call uncertain. Germline CDR1 and CDR2: SGDLS and YYNGEE. The CDR3 loop spans 13 amino acids. Deletions cut 0 bases from V and 5 bases from J, with 8 bases between. For the CDR3, the DNA is TGTGCCAGCAGCGTAGATATTAGCGAGACCCAGTACTTC. Its protein product is CASSVDISETQYF.

CDR3 DNA sequence: TGCGCCAGCAGTGAGGATTTGGTTGGGACGTCGACAGGGGGGTCCACAGATACGCAGTATTTT. Residues: CASSEDLVGTSTGGSTDTQYF. The V call is TRBV10-1, the J call TRBJ2-3, with 9 bases fitting TRBD1. Germline V gene sequence: CDR1 WNHNN, CDR2 SYGVQD (reference sequence). This CDR3 has 21 amino acids. Trimming at V came to 2 bases and at J to 2 bases, leaving 20 bases not matched to a gene.

The rearrangement joins TRBV21-1 to TRBJ2-7. TRBV21-1 is a pseudogene locus. The CDR3 totals 16 residues. Here the CDR3 reads CASSKGRIVLVYEQYV. The CDR3 bases are TGTGCCAGCAGCAAGGGTCGAATAGTTCTGGTCTACGAGCAGTACGTC.

The sample holds a few counts of this clone. V is TRBV9 and J is TRBJ2-3; 8 bases align to TRBD1. After removal of 1 base from V and 1 base from J, the junction contained 5 bases not matched to a gene. CDR3 length equals 16 residues. Germline-derived CDR1 and CDR2 are SGDLS and YYNGEE. The CDR3 bases are TGTGCCAGCAGCGTAACCGGGACAGGCCGCACAGATACGCAGTATTTT. Its translation is CASSVTGTGRTDTQYF.

The CDR3, as DNA: TGTGCCAGCCTAATGTGGGGGCGGACCTACGAGCAGTACGTC. Translated, it gives CASLMWGRTYEQYV. The chain is built from TRBV6-4 and TRBJ2-7, with D tentatively TRBD1 (6 bases). The CDR3 runs 14 residues. Per germline, CDR1 MRHNA and CDR2 SNTAGT. The V end was cut by 8 bases, the J end by 2 bases, with 16 bases between.

V gene TRBV6-5 combines with J gene TRBJ1-1; D is uncertain. CDR1 is MNHEY, CDR2 SVGAGI, per germline. The CDR3 consists of 14 residues. Trimming left V 7 bases short and J 1 base short, with 13 bases between. The CDR3 protein is CASTHTTPNTEAFF. The CDR3 DNA is TGTGCCAGCACCCACACTACGCCGAACACTGAAGCTTTCTTT.